Listed here are 15 T cell receptor beta chains from one sample, sequenced in a study of early T cells in non-severe SARS-CoV-2 infection. TCRdb called the 5' RACE reads again in MiXCR, with one record for every CDR3 protein. The sample carries 35,000 to 45,000 distinct CDR3 sequences, roughly 6.6% recorded once. Material: whole blood, obtained at baseline. These receptors were collected from an adult who was a healthcare worker with PCR-confirmed SARS-CoV-2 infection or an uninfected control (not recorded which).

Only a few counts were recorded for this clonotype. This chain connects TRBV4-3 to TRBJ2-7; no firm D call. V lost 5 bases and J lost 0, with 8 bases in between. The CDR3 loop spans 13 amino acids. CDR1 and CDR2 from the germline V gene are LGHNA and YSLEER. The CDR3 sequence is CASSAGISYEQYF. CDR3 sequence (DNA): TGCGCCAGCAGCGCAGGTATCTCCTACGAGCAGTACTTC.

This clonotype has a count of ten or more. The chain links TRBV20-1 to TRBJ2-7, with 9 bases lining up with TRBD1. The length of the CDR3 is 14 residues. Germline lookup yields CDR1 DFQATT and CDR2 SNEGSKA (reference sequence). V trimming: 4 bases; J trimming: 2 bases; junction bases outside the gene matches: 6. In DNA form, the CDR3 reads TGCAGTGCTATCACAGGGGGCGCCCCCTACGAGCAGTACTTC. This sequence encodes CSAITGGAPYEQYF.

The rearrangement uses TRBV5-1 and TRBJ2-2, with 7 bases matching TRBD1. CDR1 and CDR2 (germline): SGHRS, YFSETQ. The junction had 6 bases not matched to a gene; V was cut back by 4 bases and J by 3 bases. The length of the CDR3 is 15 residues. Here the CDR3 reads CASSVDRIDTGELFF. CDR3 DNA sequence: TGCGCCAGCAGCGTGGACAGGATAGACACCGGGGAGCTGTTTTTT.

The chain has TRBV18 and TRBJ2-2; possible D gene TRBD2, 7 bases. The CDR3 consists of 16 residues. Trimming took 2 bases from V and 6 from J, leaving 16 bases between them. Germline V gives CDR1 KGHSH, CDR2 LQKENI. The CDR3 is CASSPTAGRGPGELFF. The CDR3 bases are TGTGCCAGCTCACCAACAGCGGGACGGGGGCCCGGGGAGCTGTTTTTT.

The CDR3 nucleotides read TGTGCCAGCAGGGGATGGGCAGGCACCAATGAGCAGTTCTTC. Its translation: CASRGWAGTNEQFF. The rearrangement uses TRBV27 and TRBJ2-1; D gene ambiguous. Germline CDR1 and CDR2: MNHEY and SMNVEV (reference sequence). Trimming took off 6 bases at V and 6 bases at J, with 15 bases between the two ends. This CDR3 has 14 residues.

The chain joins TRBV10-3 to TRBJ2-7, with unresolved D. With 6 bases removed from V and 5 bases from J, the gap between germline ends came to 20 bases. From germline, CDR1 is ENHRY and CDR2 SYGVKD. This CDR3 has 15 amino acids. CDR3 protein: CAIRPPPEPRNEQYF. The CDR3 DNA is TGTGCCATCAGGCCGCCGCCGGAACCCCGCAACGAGCAGTACTTC.

This clonotype was found many times. The chain carries TRBV20-1 and TRBJ2-1; a possible D gene is TRBD2 (5 bases). CDR1 DFQATT and CDR2 SNEGSKA come from the germline V gene (reference sequence). The V and J ends lost 1 base and 9 bases respectively, with 10 bases between them. CDR3 length: 12 residues. CDR3 residues: CSARAASSEQFF. The CDR3 region has the DNA TGCAGTGCTAGAGCGGCTAGCTCTGAGCAGTTCTTC.

This clonotype came up many times. The chain links TRBV29-1 to TRBJ2-3, with TRBD1 matching over 7 bases. The trim removed 1 base at V and 10 bases at J, leaving 8 bases unmatched. Germline V gives CDR1 SQVTM, CDR2 ANQGSEA. The CDR3 totals 13 residues. CDR3 sequence: CSVEGTGAEAQYF. The CDR3 nucleotides read TGCAGCGTTGAAGGGACAGGAGCAGAGGCGCAGTATTTT.

This clonotype has ten or more counts. V usage is TRBV20-1 and J usage is TRBJ2-1, with unresolved D. The CDR3 loop spans 11 amino acids. Trimming stripped 5 bases from V and 8 bases from J, with 10 bases between. CDR1 and CDR2 from the germline V gene are DFQATT and SNEGSKA (reference sequence). CDR3 protein: CSALLRDEQFF. CDR3 nucleotides: TGCAGTGCTTTGCTCCGGGATGAGCAGTTCTTC.

J is TRBJ1-1 and V is TRBV20-1; TRBD1 is a possible D gene (5 bases). CDR3 length: 11 amino acids. The germline V gene encodes CDR1 DFQATT and CDR2 SNEGSKA (reference sequence). V lost 0 bases to trimming and J lost 10 bases, with 9 bases between them. For the CDR3, the DNA is TGCAGTGCTAGAGAGGGGGGTAGAGCTTTCTTT. It specifies CSAREGGRAFF.

The rearrangement joins TRBV10-3 to TRBJ1-1; no clear D. This CDR3 is 14 amino acids long. CDR1 and CDR2 (germline): ENHRY, SYGVKD. The ends were cut back, 7 bases at V and 5 bases at J, with 17 bases in the middle. CDR3 protein: CAITLGGIATEAFF. CDR3 nucleotides: TGTGCCATCACCTTGGGAGGGATTGCGACTGAAGCTTTCTTT.

This clonotype was picked up many times. This chain links TRBV10-3 with TRBJ2-2; D may be TRBD1 (6 bases). The CDR3 is 15 amino acids. Trimming removed 9 bases at V and 4 bases at J, with 18 bases between. In germline, CDR1 is ENHRY, CDR2 SYGVKD. The CDR3 protein is CAIGQSEPPTGELFF. CDR3 DNA: TGTGCCATAGGACAGTCCGAACCCCCCACCGGGGAGCTGTTTTTT.

The chain joins TRBV19 to TRBJ1-6; D ambiguous. The length of the CDR3 is 13 residues. The V end lost 3 bases, the J end lost 10 bases, and 10 bases lay between the germline ends. CDR1 is LNHDA and CDR2 is SQIVND in the germline V gene (reference sequence). The CDR3 reads CASSISLQSPLHF. CDR3 DNA sequence: TGTGCCAGTAGTATTAGTCTGCAGTCACCCCTCCACTTT.

In its sample, this clonotype was seen many times. The rearrangement uses TRBV7-2 and TRBJ1-6, with 12 nucleotides matching TRBD1. Germline lookup yields CDR1 SGHTA and CDR2 FQGNSA. J lost 3 bases, V lost 5 bases, and 17 bases had no gene match. The CDR3 spans 21 residues. This CDR3 reads CASSPFSGTGGAQDYNSPLHF. Written as DNA, the CDR3 is TGTGCCAGCAGCCCATTTTCGGGGACAGGGGGCGCGCAGGACTATAATTCACCCCTCCACTTT.

In this sample, this clonotype turned up a few times. V gene TRBV6-5 combines with J gene TRBJ2-1; 7 bases fit TRBD2. Trimming at V came to 0 bases and at J to 4 bases, leaving 6 bases not matched to a gene. Looked up from germline, CDR1 is MNHEY and CDR2 is SVGAGI. The CDR3 length is 16 residues. The CDR3 region is CASSYSWGGPYNEQFF. CDR3 nucleotide sequence: TGTGCCAGCAGTTACTCCTGGGGGGGTCCTTACAATGAGCAGTTCTTC.